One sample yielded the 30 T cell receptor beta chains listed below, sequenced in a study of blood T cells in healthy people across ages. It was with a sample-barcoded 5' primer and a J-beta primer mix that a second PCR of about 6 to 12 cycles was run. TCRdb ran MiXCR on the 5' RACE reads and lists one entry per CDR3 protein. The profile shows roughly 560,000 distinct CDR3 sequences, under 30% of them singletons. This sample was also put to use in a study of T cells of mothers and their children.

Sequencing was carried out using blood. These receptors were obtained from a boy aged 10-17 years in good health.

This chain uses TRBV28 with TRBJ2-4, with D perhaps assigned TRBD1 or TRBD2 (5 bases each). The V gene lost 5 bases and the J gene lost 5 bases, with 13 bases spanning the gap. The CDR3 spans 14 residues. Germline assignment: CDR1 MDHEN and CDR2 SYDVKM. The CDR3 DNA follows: TGTGCCAGCAGTCCCCGGGGCAGCCAAAACATTCAGTACTTC. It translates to CASSPRGSQNIQYF. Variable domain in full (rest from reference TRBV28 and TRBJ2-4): DVKVTQSSRYLVKRTGEKVFLECVQDMDHENMFWYRQDPGLGLRLIYFSYDVKMKEKGDIPEGYSVSREKKERFSLILESASTNQTSMYLCASSPRGSQNIQYFGAGTRLSVL.

CDR3 loop: CASSQGGGGSSPLHF. The CDR3 DNA is TGCGCCAGCAGCCAAGGAGGAGGGGGCAGTTCACCCCTCCACTTT. The chain links TRBV4-1 to TRBJ1-6, with 7 bases identical to TRBD1. The junction had 6 bases not matched to a gene; V was cut back by 1 base and J by 9 bases. The CDR3 covers 15 residues. From germline, CDR1 is MGHRA and CDR2 YSYEKL.

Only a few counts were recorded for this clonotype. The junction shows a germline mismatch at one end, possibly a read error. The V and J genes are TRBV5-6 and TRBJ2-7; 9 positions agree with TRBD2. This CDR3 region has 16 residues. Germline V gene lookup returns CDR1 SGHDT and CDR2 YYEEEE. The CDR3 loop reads CASSQRGLAGSFEQYF. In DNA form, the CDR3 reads TGTGCCAGCAGCCAGCGGGGACTAGCCGGGTCCTTCGAGCAGTACTTC.

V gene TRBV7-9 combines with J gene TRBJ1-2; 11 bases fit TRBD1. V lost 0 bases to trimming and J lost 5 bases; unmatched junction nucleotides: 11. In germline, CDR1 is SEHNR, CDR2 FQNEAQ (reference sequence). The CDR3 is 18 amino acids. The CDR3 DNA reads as TGTGCCAGCAGCTTAGCAGTCGGACAGGGGGCGGATAGGTATGGCTACACCTTC. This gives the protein CASSLAVGQGADRYGYTF.

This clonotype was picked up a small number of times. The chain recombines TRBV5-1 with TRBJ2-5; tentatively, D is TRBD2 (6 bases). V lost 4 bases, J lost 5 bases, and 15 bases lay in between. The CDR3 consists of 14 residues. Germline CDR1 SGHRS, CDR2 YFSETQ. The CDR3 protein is CASSAQERAETQYF. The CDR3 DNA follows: TGCGCCAGCAGCGCCCAAGAGCGGGCGGAGACCCAGTACTTC.

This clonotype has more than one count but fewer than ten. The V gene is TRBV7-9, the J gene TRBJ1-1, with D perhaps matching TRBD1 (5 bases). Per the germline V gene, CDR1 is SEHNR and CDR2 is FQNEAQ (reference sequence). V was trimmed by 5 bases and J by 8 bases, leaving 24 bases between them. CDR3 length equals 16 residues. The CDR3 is CASSRRQDTPTAEAFF. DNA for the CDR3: TGTGCCAGCAGCCGACGCCAGGACACGCCCACGGCAGAAGCTTTCTTT.

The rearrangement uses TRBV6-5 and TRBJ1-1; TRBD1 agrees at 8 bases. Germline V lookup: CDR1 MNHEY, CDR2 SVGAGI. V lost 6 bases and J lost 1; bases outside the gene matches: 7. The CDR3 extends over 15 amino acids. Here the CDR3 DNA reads TGTGCCAGCAGCTCACCCACAGGGGGGAACACTGAAGCTTTCTTT. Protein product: CASSSPTGGNTEAFF.

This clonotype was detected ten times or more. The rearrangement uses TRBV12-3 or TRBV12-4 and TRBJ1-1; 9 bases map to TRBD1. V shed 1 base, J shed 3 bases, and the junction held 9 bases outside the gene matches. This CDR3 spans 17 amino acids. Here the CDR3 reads CASSLGTGGPGDTEAFF. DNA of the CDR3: TGTGCCAGCAGTTTAGGTACAGGGGGCCCAGGGGACACTGAAGCTTTCTTT.

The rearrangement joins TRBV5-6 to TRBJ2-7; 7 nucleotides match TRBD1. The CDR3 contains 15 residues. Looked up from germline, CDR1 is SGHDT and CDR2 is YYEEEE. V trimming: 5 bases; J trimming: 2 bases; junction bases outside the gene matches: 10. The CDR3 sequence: CASSRRDSATYEQYF. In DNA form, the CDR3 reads TGTGCCAGCAGTCGAAGGGACAGTGCAACCTACGAGCAGTACTTC.

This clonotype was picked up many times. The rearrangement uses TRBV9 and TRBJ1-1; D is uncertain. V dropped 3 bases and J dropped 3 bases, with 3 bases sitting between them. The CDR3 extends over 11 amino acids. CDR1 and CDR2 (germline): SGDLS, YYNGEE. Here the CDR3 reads CASSADTEAFF. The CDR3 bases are TGTGCCAGCAGCGCTGACACTGAAGCTTTCTTT.

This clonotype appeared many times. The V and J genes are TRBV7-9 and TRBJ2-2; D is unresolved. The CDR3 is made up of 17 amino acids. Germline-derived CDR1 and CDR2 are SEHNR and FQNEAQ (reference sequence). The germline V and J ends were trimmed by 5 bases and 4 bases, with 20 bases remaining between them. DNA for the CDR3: TGTGCCAGCAGCCCCGCAGCTCTCCTTCGAGTCACCGGGGAGCTGTTTTTT. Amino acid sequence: CASSPAALLRVTGELFF. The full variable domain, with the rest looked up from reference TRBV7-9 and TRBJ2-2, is DTGVSQNPRHKITKRGQNVTFRCDPISEHNRLYWYRQTLGQGPEFLTYFQNEAQLEKSRLLSDRFSAERPKGSFSTLEIQRTEQGDSAMYLCASSPAALLRVTGELFFGEGSRLTVL.

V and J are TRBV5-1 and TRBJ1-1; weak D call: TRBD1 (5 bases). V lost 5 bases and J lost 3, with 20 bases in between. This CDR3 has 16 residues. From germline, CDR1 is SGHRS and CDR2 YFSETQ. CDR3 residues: CASSLDPGHRYTEAFF. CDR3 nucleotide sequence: TGCGCCAGCAGTCTAGACCCAGGACACCGATACACTGAAGCTTTCTTT.

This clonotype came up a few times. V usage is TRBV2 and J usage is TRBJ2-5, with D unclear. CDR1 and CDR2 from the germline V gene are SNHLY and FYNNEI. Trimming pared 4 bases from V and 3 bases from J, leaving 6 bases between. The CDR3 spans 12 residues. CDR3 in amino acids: CASSASEETQYF. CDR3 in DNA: TGTGCCAGCAGTGCATCGGAAGAGACCCAGTACTTC.

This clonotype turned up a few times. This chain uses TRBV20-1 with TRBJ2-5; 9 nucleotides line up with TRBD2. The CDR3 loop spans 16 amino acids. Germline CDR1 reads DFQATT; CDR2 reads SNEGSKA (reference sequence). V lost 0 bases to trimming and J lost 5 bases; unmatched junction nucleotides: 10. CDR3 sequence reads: CSARDRGGRARETQYF. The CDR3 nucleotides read TGCAGTGCTAGAGATCGGGGCGGGAGGGCCCGGGAGACCCAGTACTTC.

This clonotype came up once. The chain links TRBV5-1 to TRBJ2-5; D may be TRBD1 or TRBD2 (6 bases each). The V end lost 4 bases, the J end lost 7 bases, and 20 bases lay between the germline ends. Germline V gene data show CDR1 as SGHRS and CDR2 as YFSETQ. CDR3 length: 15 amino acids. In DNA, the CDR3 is TGCGCCAGCAGCGGGAGAGTCGGGGGCGTAGGGACCCAGTACTTC. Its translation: CASSGRVGGVGTQYF. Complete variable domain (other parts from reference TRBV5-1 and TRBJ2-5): KAGVTQTPRYLIKTRGQQVTLSCSPISGHRSVSWYQQTPGQGLQFLFEYFSETQRNKGNFPGRFSGRQFSNSRSEMNVSTLELGDSALYLCASSGRVGGVGTQYFGPGTRLLVL.

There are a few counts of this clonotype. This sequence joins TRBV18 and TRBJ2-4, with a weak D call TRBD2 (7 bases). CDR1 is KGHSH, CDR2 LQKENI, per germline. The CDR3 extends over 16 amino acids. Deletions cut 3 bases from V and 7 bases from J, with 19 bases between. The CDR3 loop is CASSPGTAGASNIQYF. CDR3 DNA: TGTGCCAGCTCACCGGGGACGGCGGGGGCTAGCAACATTCAGTACTTC.

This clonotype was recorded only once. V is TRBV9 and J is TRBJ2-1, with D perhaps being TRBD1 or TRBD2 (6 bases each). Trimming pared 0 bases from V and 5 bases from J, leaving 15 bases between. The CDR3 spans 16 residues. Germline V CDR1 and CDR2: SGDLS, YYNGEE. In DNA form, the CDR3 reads TGTGCCAGCAGCGTAGAGGGGGGTCGGTCCCACAATGAGCAGTTCTTC. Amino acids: CASSVEGGRSHNEQFF. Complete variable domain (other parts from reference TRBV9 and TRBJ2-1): DSGVTQTPKHLITATGQRVTLRCSPRSGDLSVYWYQQSLDQGLQFLIQYYNGEERAKGNILERFSAQQFPDLHSELNLSSLELGDSALYFCASSVEGGRSHNEQFFGPGTRLTVL.

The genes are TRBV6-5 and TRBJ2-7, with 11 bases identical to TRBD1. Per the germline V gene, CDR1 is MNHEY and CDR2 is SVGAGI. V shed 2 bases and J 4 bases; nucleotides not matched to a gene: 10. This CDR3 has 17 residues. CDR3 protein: CASSYGGPGQGVYEQYF. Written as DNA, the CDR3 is TGTGCCAGCAGTTACGGTGGGCCGGGACAGGGGGTTTACGAGCAGTACTTC.

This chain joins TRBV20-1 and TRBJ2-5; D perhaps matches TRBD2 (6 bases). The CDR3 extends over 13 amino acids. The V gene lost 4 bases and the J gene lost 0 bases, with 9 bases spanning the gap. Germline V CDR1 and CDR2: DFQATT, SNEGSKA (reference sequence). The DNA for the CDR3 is TGCAGTGCTACGGGGGACCACCAAGAGACCCAGTACTTC. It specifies CSATGDHQETQYF.

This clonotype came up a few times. Here the CDR3 DNA reads TGTGCCAGCAGCTTAGCCGACAGGGGTAGTACCTACGAGCAGTACTTC. Translating it yields CASSLADRGSTYEQYF. V gene TRBV7-9 combines with J gene TRBJ2-7, with 8 bases fitting TRBD1. The germline V gene has CDR1 SEHNR and CDR2 FQNEAQ (reference sequence). With 0 bases clipped from V and 2 bases from J, the junction kept 6 bases outside the gene matches. The CDR3 has 16 residues.

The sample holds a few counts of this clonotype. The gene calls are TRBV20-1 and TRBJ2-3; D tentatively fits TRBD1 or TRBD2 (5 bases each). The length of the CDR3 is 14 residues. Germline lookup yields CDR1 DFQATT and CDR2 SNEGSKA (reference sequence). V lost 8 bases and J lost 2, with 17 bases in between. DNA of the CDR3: TGCAGTCCGAAGGGACGGCGGATCACAGATACGCAGTATTTT. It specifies CSPKGRRITDTQYF.

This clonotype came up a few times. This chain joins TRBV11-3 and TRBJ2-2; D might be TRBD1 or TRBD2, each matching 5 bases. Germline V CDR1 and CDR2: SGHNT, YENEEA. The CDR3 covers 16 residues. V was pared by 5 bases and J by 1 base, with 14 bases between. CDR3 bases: TGTGCCAGCAGCCCATTGGGGGAACTGAACACCGGGGAGCTGTTTTTT. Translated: CASSPLGELNTGELFF.

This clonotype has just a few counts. CDR3 amino acids: CSVEEGGGYGYTF. In DNA form, the CDR3 reads TGCAGCGTTGAAGAGGGTGGCGGTTATGGCTACACCTTC. This chain connects TRBV29-1 to TRBJ1-2, with D unresolved. Trimming left V 0 bases short and J 5 bases short, with 10 bases between. The CDR3 is made up of 13 amino acids. CDR1 is SQVTM, CDR2 ANQGSEA, per germline.

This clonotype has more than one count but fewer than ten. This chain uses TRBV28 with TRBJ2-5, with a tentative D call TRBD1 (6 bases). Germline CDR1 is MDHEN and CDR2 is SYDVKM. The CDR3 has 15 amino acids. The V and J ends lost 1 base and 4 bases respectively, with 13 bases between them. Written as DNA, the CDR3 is TGTGCCAGCAGTTTATCGGCAGGGGCCGGAGAGACCCAGTACTTC. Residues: CASSLSAGAGETQYF. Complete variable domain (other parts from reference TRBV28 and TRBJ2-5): DVKVTQSSRYLVKRTGEKVFLECVQDMDHENMFWYRQDPGLGLRLIYFSYDVKMKEKGDIPEGYSVSREKKERFSLILESASTNQTSMYLCASSLSAGAGETQYFGPGTRLLVL.

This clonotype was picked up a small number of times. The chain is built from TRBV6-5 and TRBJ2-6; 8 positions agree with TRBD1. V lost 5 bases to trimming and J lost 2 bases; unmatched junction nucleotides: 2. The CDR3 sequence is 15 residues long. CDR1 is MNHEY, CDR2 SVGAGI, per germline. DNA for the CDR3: TGTGCCAGCAGTGGACAGGGACCTGGGGCCAACGTCCTGACTTTC. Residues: CASSGQGPGANVLTF.

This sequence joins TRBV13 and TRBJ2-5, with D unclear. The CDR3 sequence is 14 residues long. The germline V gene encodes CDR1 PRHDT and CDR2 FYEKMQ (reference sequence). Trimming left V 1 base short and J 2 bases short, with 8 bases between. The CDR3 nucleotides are TGTGCCAGCAGCTTAGTGTCCTTTCAAGAGACCCAGTACTTC. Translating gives CASSLVSFQETQYF.

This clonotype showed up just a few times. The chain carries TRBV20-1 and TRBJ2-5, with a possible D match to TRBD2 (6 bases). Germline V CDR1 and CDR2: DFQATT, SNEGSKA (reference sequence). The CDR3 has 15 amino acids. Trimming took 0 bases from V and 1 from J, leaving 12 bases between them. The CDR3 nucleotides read TGCAGTGCTAGAGACTATGACGGGGGCCAAGAGACCCAGTACTTC. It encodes CSARDYDGGQETQYF.

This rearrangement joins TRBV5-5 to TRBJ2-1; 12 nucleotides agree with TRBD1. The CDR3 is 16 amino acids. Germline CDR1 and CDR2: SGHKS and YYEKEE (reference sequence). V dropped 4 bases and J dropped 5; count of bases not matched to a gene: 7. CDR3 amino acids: CASSLEGQGADNEQFF. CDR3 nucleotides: TGTGCCAGCAGCCTGGAGGGACAGGGGGCCGACAATGAGCAGTTCTTC.

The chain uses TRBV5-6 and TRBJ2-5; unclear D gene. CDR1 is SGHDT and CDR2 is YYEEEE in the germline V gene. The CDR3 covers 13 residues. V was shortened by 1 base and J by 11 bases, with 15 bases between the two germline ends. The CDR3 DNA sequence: TGTGCCAGCAGCTTGACGGATTCCTACGGGCAGTACTTC. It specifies CASSLTDSYGQYF.

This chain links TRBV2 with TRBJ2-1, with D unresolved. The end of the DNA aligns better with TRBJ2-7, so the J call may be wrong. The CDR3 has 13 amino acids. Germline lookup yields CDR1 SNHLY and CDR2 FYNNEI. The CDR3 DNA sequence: TGTGCCAGCAGTGAAACTGGTGCGGTCGAGCAGTACTTC. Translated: CASSETGAVEQYF.